What follows are 23 T cell receptor beta chains derived from one specimen sequenced in a study of blood T cell repertoires in COVID-19 (dated by TCRdb to the early 2020s). Libraries were constructed by the immunoSEQ multiplex PCR assay. TCRdb holds this immuneACCESS table with in-frame rearrangements only. Some clones are missing; in checked studies, unresolved V genes explain under half, and the rest has no known cause. This sample has some 100,000 clones in its table, and 80% to 90% of those were observed once. Of the sample, less than 3.5% falls within the top ten clones. The source material was PBMCs or T cells enriched from blood (not recorded which). Receptors originate from a woman aged 50 to 60 who had recovered from COVID-19.

The chain employs TRBV10-1 and TRBJ2-7, with D possibly being TRBD2 (6 bases). V was clipped by 4 bases and J by 1 base, with 11 bases between them. This CDR3 contains 14 residues. Germline loops: CDR1 WNHNN, CDR2 SYGVQD (reference sequence). CDR3 loop: CASSALSGSYEQYF. The CDR3 DNA is TGCGCCAGCAGTGCACTTAGCGGATCCTACGAGCAGTACTTC.

The chain carries TRBV30 and TRBJ1-1, with unresolved D. V lost 2 bases to trimming and J lost 3 bases, with 16 bases between them. This CDR3 has 15 amino acids. Germline loops: CDR1 GTSNPN, CDR2 SVGIG (reference sequence). The DNA for the CDR3 is TGTGCCTGGAGTACTTCCCCCCGAGGAGACACTGAAGCTTTCTTT. Translation: CAWSTSPRGDTEAFF.

The chain uses TRBV2 and TRBJ2-5; 7 bases are shared with TRBD1. Trimming cost V 4 bases and J 1 base; bases outside gene matches: 9. The CDR3 extends over 16 amino acids. Looked up from germline, CDR1 is SNHLY and CDR2 is FYNNEI. The CDR3 reads CASSVPRDRIQETQYF. The CDR3 nucleotides read TGTGCCAGCAGTGTACCCCGGGACAGAATCCAAGAGACCCAGTACTTC.

The V call is TRBV19, the J call TRBJ2-7, with 7 positions matching TRBD1. CDR3 length: 15 residues. CDR1 and CDR2 (germline): LNHDA, SQIVND (reference sequence). V shed 7 bases and J 2 bases; nucleotides not matched to a gene: 11. CDR3 in DNA: TGTGCCAGTACCTCCACAGGGGCCAAACCCTACGAGCAGTACTTC. Translating gives CASTSTGAKPYEQYF.

V gene TRBV28 combines with J gene TRBJ1-6; TRBD1 aligns across 7 bases. V trimming: 6 bases; J trimming: 6 bases; junction bases outside the gene matches: 8. The CDR3 covers 15 residues. Germline values: CDR1 MDHEN, CDR2 SYDVKM. Here the CDR3 DNA reads TGTGCCAGCAGGATTCCGGGACAGATTAATTCACCCCTCCACTTT. Encoded protein: CASRIPGQINSPLHF.

The gene calls are TRBV18 and TRBJ2-1; 9 bases line up with TRBD2. Germline lookup yields CDR1 KGHSH and CDR2 LQKENI. The trim removed 5 bases at V and 5 bases at J, leaving 4 bases unmatched. This CDR3 comprises 14 residues. DNA of the CDR3: TGTGCCAGCTCAACCGGGACTAGCAACAATGAGCAGTTCTTC. This sequence encodes CASSTGTSNNEQFF.

The chain links TRBV10-3 to TRBJ1-1; 7 bases match TRBD1. Per the germline V gene, CDR1 is ENHRY and CDR2 is SYGVKD. With 11 bases clipped from V and 4 bases from J, the junction kept 10 bases outside the gene matches. CDR3 length equals 13 residues. DNA for the CDR3: TGTGCCTCTACAGGGGACCGGGGCACTGAAGCTTTCTTT. It encodes CASTGDRGTEAFF.

The chain employs TRBV5-1 and TRBJ2-1; perhaps TRBD2 as D (6 bases). The CDR3 loop spans 15 amino acids. CDR1 is SGHRS and CDR2 is YFSETQ in the germline V gene. The ends were cut back, 0 bases at V and 5 bases at J, with 12 bases in the middle. CDR3 DNA sequence: TGCGCCAGCAGCTTGGCAGTAGCGGAGCACAATGAGCAGTTCTTC. This gives the protein CASSLAVAEHNEQFF.

The chain employs TRBV30 and TRBJ2-6; D gene uncertain. CDR1 and CDR2 from the germline V gene are GTSNPN and SVGIG (reference sequence). V lost 0 bases and J 3 bases, leaving 9 bases between the germline ends. The CDR3 sequence is 15 residues long. The CDR3 region is CAWSVMPGGANVLTF. The DNA of the CDR3 is TGTGCCTGGAGTGTGATGCCGGGTGGGGCCAACGTCCTGACTTTC.

This clone appeared a few times. The rearrangement uses TRBV7-2 and TRBJ2-7; 8 bases agree with TRBD1. Germline V gives CDR1 SGHTA, CDR2 FQGNSA. This CDR3 comprises 15 residues. Germline trimming cut 4 bases from V and 3 bases from J; bases unmatched to any gene: 8. The CDR3 DNA is TGTGCCAGCAGCTACACAGGACAGGGAGGCTACGAGCAGTACTTC. This gives the protein CASSYTGQGGYEQYF.

The J gene is TRBJ1-4, the V gene TRBV7-3, with 7 bases matching TRBD1. This CDR3 has 15 amino acids. V gave up 4 bases and J gave up 4 bases; unmatched junction bases: 6. The germline CDR1 and CDR2 sequences are SGHTA and FQGTGA. The CDR3 protein is CASSSEGAGNEKLFF. In DNA, the CDR3 is TGTGCCAGCAGCTCCGAGGGGGCTGGTAATGAAAAACTGTTTTTT. Together with reference TRBV7-3 and TRBJ1-4, the CDR3 gives the full variable domain: GAGVSQTPSNKVTEKGKYVELRCDPISGHTALYWYRQSLGQGPEFLIYFQGTGAADDSGLPNDRFFAVRPEGSVSTLKIQRTERGDSAVYLCASSSEGAGNEKLFFGSGTQLSVL.

This rearrangement joins TRBV7-6 to TRBJ2-7; 11 bases line up with TRBD2. This CDR3 has 16 residues. V shed 5 bases, J shed 0 bases, and the junction held 6 bases outside the gene matches. CDR1 and CDR2 from the germline V gene are SGHVS and FNYEAQ. DNA of the CDR3: TGTGCCAGCAGCCGAGGGACTAGCGGAAGCTCCTACGAGCAGTACTTC. As protein: CASSRGTSGSSYEQYF.

The V and J genes are TRBV19 and TRBJ1-6; D remains unclear. Looked up from germline, CDR1 is LNHDA and CDR2 is SQIVND (reference sequence). CDR3 length: 14 residues. Trimming took 10 bases from V and 5 from J, leaving 15 bases between them. The CDR3 reads CATSPGNNNSPLHF. Here the CDR3 DNA reads TGTGCCACCTCTCCCGGGAATAATAATTCACCCCTCCACTTT.

The chain links TRBV7-8 to TRBJ2-7; D might be TRBD2 (6 bases). This CDR3 comprises 14 residues. CDR1 and CDR2 (germline): SGHVS, FQNEAQ. V was pared by 0 bases and J by 5 bases, with 11 bases between. The CDR3 sequence: CASSLAGGKDEQYF. The DNA of the CDR3 is TGTGCCAGCAGCTTAGCGGGCGGGAAGGACGAGCAGTACTTC.

This clone was observed a single time. The chain recombines TRBV2 with TRBJ2-5, with 8 nucleotides matching TRBD1. Germline V gene data show CDR1 as SNHLY and CDR2 as FYNNEI. The V gene end was trimmed by 8 bases and the J gene end by 5 bases; junction bases not matched to a gene: 19. The CDR3 consists of 17 residues. CDR3 nucleotide sequence: TGTGCCAGCGAGGTGGGGACAGGACATGGGGTAAGGGAGACCCAGTACTTC. It specifies CASEVGTGHGVRETQYF.

The V and J genes are TRBV28 and TRBJ2-1; weak D call: TRBD2 (6 bases). In germline, CDR1 is MDHEN, CDR2 SYDVKM. The CDR3 consists of 10 residues. V lost 8 bases and J lost 14, with 13 bases in between. The CDR3 coding sequence is TGTGCCAGCGGTCTGAGGGAGGAGTTCTTC. It encodes CASGLREEFF.

V gene TRBV28 combines with J gene TRBJ2-2; 10 nucleotides align to TRBD1. The V gene's germline CDR1 is MDHEN and CDR2 SYDVKM. The CDR3 contains 16 residues. V gave up 2 bases and J gave up 7 bases; unmatched junction bases: 7. CDR3 amino acids: CASSLPAGTGVGELFF. For the CDR3, the DNA is TGTGCCAGCAGTTTACCCGCCGGGACAGGGGTCGGGGAGCTGTTTTTT.

Written as DNA, the CDR3 is TGTGCCAGCAGCGGAGGGACTAGCGGGATCTACGAGCAGTACTTC. Protein product: CASSGGTSGIYEQYF. The chain has TRBV9 and TRBJ2-7; TRBD2 agrees at 13 bases. Trimming cost V 3 bases and J 3 bases; bases outside gene matches: 3. Germline V CDR1 and CDR2: SGDLS, YYNGEE. The CDR3 has 15 residues.

This sequence joins TRBV6-5 and TRBJ2-4; a weak D match, TRBD1 (6 bases). This CDR3 region has 14 residues. Germline-derived CDR1 and CDR2 are MNHEY and SVGAGI. V was cut by 6 bases and J by 0 bases, with 9 bases left in between. CDR3 sequence (DNA): TGTGCCAGCAGGGGGGCCGCAGCCAAAAACATTCAGTACTTC. Translated, it gives CASRGAAAKNIQYF.

This chain links TRBV4-1 with TRBJ2-1; 14 nucleotides align to TRBD2. J lost 9 bases, V lost 4 bases, and 5 bases had no gene match. CDR1 and CDR2 (germline): MGHRA, YSYEKL. This CDR3 is built from 15 residues. CDR3 nucleotides: TGCGCCAGCAGCCTGGGACTAGCGGGAGTTACTGAGCAGTTCTTC. Amino acid sequence: CASSLGLAGVTEQFF.

This sequence joins TRBV6-6 and TRBJ1-3; tentative D call: TRBD1 (6 bases). Looked up from germline, CDR1 is MNHNY and CDR2 is SVGAGI (reference sequence). Trimming pared 8 bases from V and 1 base from J, leaving 12 bases between. The CDR3 sequence is 14 residues long. The DNA for the CDR3 is TGTGCCAGCGAAGATACAGGGTCTGGAAACACCATATATTTT. It codes for CASEDTGSGNTIYF.

This sequence joins TRBV10-3 and TRBJ2-7; tentatively, D is TRBD2 (6 bases). This CDR3 is built from 14 residues. Trimming stripped 8 bases from V and 3 bases from J, with 17 bases between. Germline V gene sequence: CDR1 ENHRY, CDR2 SYGVKD. The DNA of the CDR3 is TGTGCCATCGGGCCGGGACTCGATCTCTACGAGCAGTACTTC. Encoded protein: CAIGPGLDLYEQYF.

This clone has a single count. V and J are TRBV27 and TRBJ2-5; D might be TRBD1 (5 bases). The CDR3 is 13 residues long. Germline V lookup: CDR1 MNHEY, CDR2 SMNVEV (reference sequence). V was shortened by 5 bases and J by 5 bases, with 12 bases between the two germline ends. CDR3 DNA sequence: TGTGCCAGCAGTCTTAACCCAGGGGAGACCCAGTACTTC. Translation: CASSLNPGETQYF.